This T cell receptor (beta chain) was sequenced during a study of T cell responses to AZD1222 COVID-19 vaccine. On this clone itself: Its antigen is not identified.

The CDR3 is 14 residues long. The V gene's germline CDR1 is SGHRS and CDR2 YFSETQ. V lost 1 base to trimming and J lost 2 bases, with 9 bases between them. Study results and limitations: Without day 14 samples, only post-peak T cell repertoires were studied. Only five or six AZD1222 recipients tested seropositive at baseline. Clonal diversity was possibly underestimated; the donors were predominantly white British and more often female.

The table came from immunoSEQ multiplex PCR; TCRdb's copy has only in-frame clones and leaves some out. The sample has 150,000 or so clones; roughly nine tenths are singletons. This sequence originates from an adult in good health. The material sequenced was peripheral blood, taken on day 0 of MenACWY control vaccination. The V gene is TRBV5-1, the J gene TRBJ1-2; no clear D. As DNA, the CDR3 is TGCGCCAGCAGCTTGTTAGACGGGAACTATGGCTACACCTTC. Amino acid sequence: CASSLLDGNYGYTF.